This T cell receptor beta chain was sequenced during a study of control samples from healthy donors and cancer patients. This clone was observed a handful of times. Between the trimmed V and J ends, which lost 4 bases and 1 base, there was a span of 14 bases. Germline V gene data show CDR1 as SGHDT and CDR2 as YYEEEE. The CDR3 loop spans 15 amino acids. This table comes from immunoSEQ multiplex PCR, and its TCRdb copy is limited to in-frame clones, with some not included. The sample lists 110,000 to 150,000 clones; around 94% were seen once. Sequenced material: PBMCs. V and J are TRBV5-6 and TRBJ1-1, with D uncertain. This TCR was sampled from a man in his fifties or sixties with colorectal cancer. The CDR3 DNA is TGTGCCAGCAGCCTCTACGTACTCCAGAACACTGAAGCTTTCTTT. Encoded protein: CASSLYVLQNTEAFF.